These 22 T cell receptor beta chains share one sample of origin, sequenced in a study of T-cell memory formation after mild COVID-19. TCRdb fed the 5' RACE reads into MiXCR, producing one record per CDR3 protein. The sample contains around 370,000 distinct CDR3 sequences, about 21% of which appear only once. Sequencing was performed on PBMCs or a T cell subset sorted from them (not recorded which). The source is an adult woman who had mild COVID-19 (a few samples of this study predate the infection). Cell type and time point are not known.

As to this clonotype: The junction shows a germline mismatch at one end, possibly a read error. The rearrangement links TRBV29-1 to TRBJ2-5; 9 nucleotides agree with TRBD2. CDR1 and CDR2 from the germline V gene are SQVTM and ANQGSEA. The CDR3 runs to 15 residues. Written as DNA, the CDR3 is TGCAGCGTTCGGGCTAGCGGGGCCACCCAAGAGACCAAGTACTTC. Its translation: CSVRASGATQETKYF.

This clonotype was observed a handful of times. The gene calls are TRBV28 and TRBJ2-6, with D hard to call. The CDR3 loop spans 15 amino acids. The germline V gene encodes CDR1 MDHEN and CDR2 SYDVKM. The V and J ends lost 1 base and 0 bases respectively, with 4 bases between them. The CDR3 DNA follows: TGTGCCAGCAGTTTATACGGCTCTGGGGCCAACGTCCTGACTTTC. Protein sequence: CASSLYGSGANVLTF.

A note on this clonotype: One end of the junction varies from germline; a read error may be responsible. The rearrangement joins TRBV20-1 to TRBJ1-5; 11 nucleotides align to TRBD1. The germline gives CDR1 DFQATT, CDR2 SNEGSKA (reference sequence). The CDR3 length is 18 residues. Here the CDR3 reads CSARAGTGGAISNQPQHF. In DNA, the CDR3 is TGCAGTGCCAGAGCCGGGACAGGGGGGGCCATTAGCAATCAGCCCCAGCATTTT.

The CDR3 DNA is TGTGCCAGCAGCTTAACTGGGGGGGCCGCGGACCTCGAGCAGTACTTC. It codes for CASSLTGGAADLEQYF. The chain recombines TRBV7-9 with TRBJ2-7; D may be TRBD2 (7 bases). The CDR3 totals 16 residues. Trimming removed 2 bases from V and 6 bases from J, with 20 bases in between. Germline V gene data show CDR1 as SEHNR and CDR2 as FQNEAQ (reference sequence).

This clonotype came up a few times. The chain employs TRBV4-2 and TRBJ2-7; 8 positions agree with TRBD2. CDR3 length: 14 residues. Germline V gives CDR1 LGHNA, CDR2 YNFKEQ. V gave up 1 base and J gave up 5 bases; unmatched junction bases: 4. The CDR3 loop is CASSQVAGTDEQYF. CDR3 in DNA: TGTGCCAGCAGCCAAGTAGCGGGAACTGACGAGCAGTACTTC.

This clonotype was counted between two and nine times. The chain joins TRBV7-6 to TRBJ2-5, with D tentatively TRBD2 (5 bases). V was trimmed by 5 bases and J by 1 base, leaving 17 bases between them. This CDR3 has 16 amino acids. The germline V gene encodes CDR1 SGHVS and CDR2 FNYEAQ. In DNA form, the CDR3 reads TGTGCCAGCAGCCCTTCCCGAGGGTACCGCCAAGAGACCCAGTACTTC. It translates to CASSPSRGYRQETQYF.

The V gene is TRBV7-6, the J gene TRBJ2-5; D unclear. CDR3 length: 15 amino acids. Trimming shortened V by 6 bases and J by 5 bases, and 19 bases separated the two germline ends. Germline loops: CDR1 SGHVS, CDR2 FNYEAQ. The CDR3 bases are TGTGCCAGCAGTCGTGATTCCCACCCGGTGGAGACCCAGTACTTC. It translates to CASSRDSHPVETQYF.

This clonotype was counted only a few times. The chain couples TRBV12-3 or TRBV12-4 to TRBJ2-3, with TRBD2 identical over 7 bases. The trim removed 5 bases at V and 2 bases at J, leaving 7 bases unmatched. The CDR3 sequence is 15 residues long. CDR3 sequence (DNA): TGTGCCAGCAGTGTACTAGCGTTAAACACAGATACGCAGTATTTT. It codes for CASSVLALNTDTQYF.

The chain employs TRBV4-3 and TRBJ2-7, with D possibly called TRBD1 or TRBD2 (6 bases each). The CDR3 is 14 amino acids. Trimming stripped 4 bases from V and 6 bases from J, with 16 bases between. Germline lookup yields CDR1 LGHNA and CDR2 YSLEER. The chain's CDR3 is CASSRGVQGIEQYF. CDR3 DNA sequence: TGCGCCAGCAGCCGGGGGGTACAGGGAATCGAGCAGTACTTC.

This clonotype was picked up a small number of times. The chain employs TRBV5-1 and TRBJ2-1; 9 positions agree with TRBD1. With V trimmed by 3 bases and J by 5 bases, 9 bases remained unmatched. The CDR3 length is 16 residues. Looked up from germline, CDR1 is SGHRS and CDR2 is YFSETQ. CDR3 in DNA: TGCGCCAGCAGCTCCGGGGGGACAGGGATTAACAATGAGCAGTTCTTC. Its translation: CASSSGGTGINNEQFF.

The table lists this clonotype with a few counts. The rearrangement uses TRBV4-1 and TRBJ1-6; D is uncertain. The CDR3 has 16 amino acids. The V end lost 0 bases, the J end lost 1 base, and 7 bases lay between the germline ends. CDR1 is MGHRA, CDR2 YSYEKL, per germline. The CDR3 sequence: CASSQDMGSYNSPLHF. CDR3 coding DNA: TGCGCCAGCAGCCAAGATATGGGGTCCTATAATTCACCCCTCCACTTT.

This clonotype was recorded a few times. The V call is TRBV2, the J call TRBJ2-7; possibly TRBD2 for D (6 bases). The germline gives CDR1 SNHLY, CDR2 FYNNEI. This CDR3 has 15 residues. Trimming took off 3 bases at V and 0 bases at J, with 12 bases between the two ends. The CDR3 region is CASSEGLVLSYEQYF. CDR3 nucleotide sequence: TGTGCCAGCAGTGAGGGACTCGTACTCTCCTACGAGCAGTACTTC.

This clonotype was observed a handful of times. The chain links TRBV2 to TRBJ2-2; D uncertain. The CDR3 extends over 13 amino acids. The germline gives CDR1 SNHLY, CDR2 FYNNEI. V was pared by 7 bases and J by 4 bases, with 10 bases between. The CDR3 here is CASMRTLTGELFF. Written as DNA, the CDR3 is TGTGCCAGCATGAGGACGCTCACCGGGGAGCTGTTTTTT. The whole variable domain, remainder taken from reference TRBV2 and TRBJ2-2, is EPEVTQTPSHQVTQMGQEVILRCVPISNHLYFYWYRQILGQKVEFLVSFYNNEISEKSEIFDDQFSVERPDGSNFTLKIRSTKLEDSAMYFCASMRTLTGELFFGEGSRLTVL.

This clonotype has more than one count but fewer than ten. J is TRBJ2-3 and V is TRBV27; a weak D match, TRBD1 (5 bases). V was clipped by 9 bases and J by 6 bases, with 22 bases between them. CDR3 length: 15 residues. Germline V gives CDR1 MNHEY, CDR2 SMNVEV (reference sequence). The CDR3 DNA is TGTGCCAGTAGAGTATCACAGGTGTTCCTGGATACGCAGTATTTT. Protein sequence: CASRVSQVFLDTQYF.

The table lists this clonotype with a few counts. The chain joins TRBV7-2 to TRBJ2-3; 11 nucleotides line up with TRBD2. V shed 1 base, J shed 1 base, and the junction held 1 base outside the gene matches. Germline-derived CDR1 and CDR2 are SGHTA and FQGNSA. The length of the CDR3 is 16 residues. CDR3 sequence: CASSLGGLAGTDTQYF. The CDR3, as DNA: TGTGCCAGCAGCTTAGGGGGACTAGCGGGCACAGATACGCAGTATTTT.

V is TRBV6-5 and J is TRBJ2-5; 10 bases are a match to TRBD1. The CDR3 extends over 14 amino acids. V lost 5 bases and J lost 4; bases outside the gene matches: 4. CDR1 MNHEY and CDR2 SVGAGI come from the germline V gene. The CDR3: CASSTRTGGETQYF. CDR3 DNA sequence: TGTGCCAGCAGTACCCGGACAGGGGGAGAGACCCAGTACTTC.

The chain uses TRBV7-2 and TRBJ2-1; D is possibly TRBD2 (6 bases). In germline, CDR1 is SGHTA, CDR2 FQGNSA. This CDR3 is 15 amino acids long. Trimming removed 1 base from V and 5 bases from J, with 12 bases in between. The CDR3 loop is CASSLEPGAHNEQFF. The CDR3 nucleotides are TGTGCCAGCAGCTTAGAGCCGGGAGCCCACAATGAGCAGTTCTTC.

The chain has TRBV20-1 and TRBJ2-3; no firm D call. The V and J ends lost 1 base and 6 bases respectively, with 17 bases between them. The CDR3 has 15 residues. The V gene's germline CDR1 is DFQATT and CDR2 SNEGSKA (reference sequence). CDR3: CSARVQSFGGDTQYF. The CDR3 DNA sequence: TGCAGTGCTAGAGTCCAATCCTTCGGTGGGGATACGCAGTATTTT.

This clonotype has only a few counts. V and J are TRBV5-6 and TRBJ2-3; 14 bases are a match to TRBD2. The length of the CDR3 is 19 residues. The germline gives CDR1 SGHDT, CDR2 YYEEEE. V was clipped by 4 bases and J by 6 bases; unmatched bases: 16. CDR3 in amino acids: CASSLGLAGALASGDTQYF. As DNA, the CDR3 is TGTGCCAGCAGCCTGGGACTAGCGGGGGCCCTGGCTTCGGGCGATACGCAGTATTTT.

The rearrangement uses TRBV10-3 and TRBJ2-1, with D possibly TRBD1 on 6 matching bases. The germline V gene has CDR1 ENHRY and CDR2 SYGVKD. V gave up 6 bases and J gave up 0 bases, with 12 bases separating them. The CDR3 is made up of 15 amino acids. The CDR3, as DNA: TGTGCCATCAGGAAGGACAGAAGCTCCTACAATGAGCAGTTCTTC. Protein product: CAIRKDRSSYNEQFF.

This clonotype has just a few counts. Since the CDR3 does not end with the conserved phenylalanine or tryptophan, this likely comes from a read error. The chain carries TRBV7-6 and TRBJ1-1; D gene unclear. The CDR3 has 15 residues. Germline V lookup: CDR1 SGHVS, CDR2 FNYEAQ. The ends were cut back, 5 bases at V and 0 bases at J, with 13 bases in the middle. CDR3 nucleotides: TGTGCCAGCAGCCAGGCTGGCACTCTGAACACTGAAGCTTTCTCT. Translated, it gives CASSQAGTLNTEAFS.

The chain carries TRBV7-2 and TRBJ2-7, with D perhaps being TRBD1 or TRBD2 (5 bases each). CDR1 and CDR2 from the germline V gene are SGHTA and FQGNSA. Trimming took 7 bases from V and 6 from J, leaving 16 bases between them. The CDR3 covers 13 residues. CDR3 protein: CASTDGAVREQYF. For the CDR3, the DNA is TGTGCCAGCACCGACGGGGCCGTTCGCGAGCAGTACTTC. Full variable domain (outside the CDR3, taken from reference TRBV7-2 and TRBJ2-7): GAGVSQSPSNKVTEKGKDVELRCDPISGHTALYWYRQSLGQGLEFLIYFQGNSAPDKSGLPSDRFSAERTGGSVSTLTIQRTQQEDSAVYLCASTDGAVREQYFGPGTRLTVT.